Presented here are 26 T cell receptor beta chains from one specimen sequenced in a study of T-cell memory formation after mild COVID-19 (dated by TCRdb to the early 2020s). Libraries were prepared through 5' RACE. The data were produced on an Illumina NovaSeq 6000. Using fastp trimming at Q25 and MiXCR clonotype assembly, TCRdb reanalyzed the public sequencing data and kept in-frame beta chains. Entries that share a CDR3 protein sequence are merged under the most common genes and DNA. In all, the sample holds about 280,000 distinct CDR3 sequences, and approximately 8% of those were seen once. The ten largest make up around a fifth of the sample. Sequencing input: PBMCs or a T cell subset sorted from them (not recorded which). All receptors come from a man aged 18-30 years who had mild COVID-19 (a few samples of this study predate the infection). The sample titles of this study are shuffled in the database, so cell type and time point are left out; the donor was told from shared clones.

The chain joins TRBV4-2 to TRBJ2-1, with TRBD2 matching over 8 bases. This CDR3 is built from 14 residues. CDR1 is LGHNA and CDR2 is YNFKEQ in the germline V gene. V gave up 8 bases and J gave up 8 bases; unmatched junction bases: 11. The DNA for the CDR3 is TGTGCCAGCCGCTTAACGGGGGGGTACGATGAGCAGTTCTTC. Translating it yields CASRLTGGYDEQFF.

The chain has TRBV28 and TRBJ2-2; either TRBD1 or TRBD2 may fit D (5 bases each). The CDR3 runs to 14 residues. Germline lookup yields CDR1 MDHEN and CDR2 SYDVKM. Between the trimmed V and J ends, which lost 7 bases and 3 bases, there was a span of 12 bases. The CDR3 is CASNRRGHTGELFF. CDR3 nucleotide sequence: TGTGCCAGCAATCGAAGGGGACACACCGGGGAGCTGTTTTTT. The whole variable domain, remainder taken from reference TRBV28 and TRBJ2-2, is DVKVTQSSRYLVKRTGEKVFLECVQDMDHENMFWYRQDPGLGLRLIYFSYDVKMKEKGDIPEGYSVSREKKERFSLILESASTNQTSMYLCASNRRGHTGELFFGEGSRLTVL.

The chain couples TRBV9 to TRBJ1-3; D remains ambiguous. The CDR3 length is 14 residues. Germline values: CDR1 SGDLS, CDR2 YYNGEE. Deletions cut 2 bases from V and 2 bases from J, with 8 bases between. The CDR3 loop reads CASSVGKAGNTIYF. Here the CDR3 DNA reads TGTGCCAGCAGCGTCGGGAAAGCTGGAAACACCATATATTTT.

The V and J genes are TRBV18 and TRBJ2-7, with D tentatively TRBD2 (5 bases). V dropped 4 bases and J dropped 1 base, with 11 bases sitting between them. CDR1 and CDR2 from the germline V gene are KGHSH and LQKENI. The CDR3 has 14 amino acids. For the CDR3, the DNA is TGTGCCAGCTCACTAGAACGAGGGTCCTACGAGCAGTACGTC. It translates to CASSLERGSYEQYV.

This clonotype has only a few counts. The chain joins TRBV15 to TRBJ1-1, with 7 positions matching TRBD1. The length of the CDR3 is 15 residues. The germline V gene encodes CDR1 LNHNV and CDR2 YYDKDF (reference sequence). The V and J ends lost 3 bases and 2 bases, in that order; junction bases with no gene match: 6. The CDR3 reads CATSSRDRVNTEAFF. Here the CDR3 DNA reads TGTGCCACCAGCAGTAGAGACAGGGTTAACACTGAAGCTTTCTTT. Based on the CDR3 plus reference TRBV15 and TRBJ1-1, the full variable domain is DAMVIQNPRYQVTQFGKPVTLSCSQTLNHNVMYWYQQKSSQAPKLLFHYYDKDFNNEADTPDNFQSRRPNTSFCFLDIRSPGLGDTAMYLCATSSRDRVNTEAFFGQGTRLTVV.

The rearrangement joins TRBV5-1 to TRBJ2-2; 7 bases are a match to TRBD2. Per germline, CDR1 SGHRS and CDR2 YFSETQ. V trimming: 7 bases; J trimming: 2 bases; junction bases outside the gene matches: 8. There are 15 residues in the CDR3. CDR3 residues: CASDSGLTNTGELFF. The CDR3 DNA reads TGCGCCAGCGATTCGGGACTAACAAACACCGGGGAGCTGTTTTTT.

This clonotype has ten or more counts. The V call is TRBV7-2, the J call TRBJ2-2; D possibly matches TRBD1 or TRBD2 (5 bases each). The germline V gene has CDR1 SGHTA and CDR2 FQGNSA. The V gene lost 2 bases and the J gene lost 5 bases, with 15 bases spanning the gap. CDR3 length: 16 residues. DNA of the CDR3: TGTGCCAGCAGCTTATTCCCAGGGACCGGGACCGGGGAGCTGTTTTTT. Translating it yields CASSLFPGTGTGELFF.

V usage is TRBV24-1 and J usage is TRBJ2-1; 8 nucleotides agree with TRBD1. The CDR3 is 14 amino acids. The germline V gene has CDR1 KGHDR and CDR2 SFDVKD. V gave up 8 bases and J gave up 10 bases; unmatched junction bases: 12. The CDR3: CATTGTGSTKEQFF. The DNA for the CDR3 is TGTGCCACCACAGGGACAGGAAGTACAAAGGAGCAGTTCTTC.

In its sample, this clonotype was seen once. This may be a read error: a much more frequent sequence differs by one nucleotide. The chain recombines TRBV5-1 with TRBJ2-3; D is undetermined. Germline V gene lookup returns CDR1 SGHRS and CDR2 YFSETQ. This CDR3 has 13 amino acids. The CDR3 reads CASSRTITDTKYF. DNA for the CDR3: TGCGCCAGCAGCCGGACCATCACAGATACGAAGTATTTT. The full variable domain, its missing parts supplied by reference TRBV5-1 and TRBJ2-3, is KAGVTQTPRYLIKTRGQQVTLSCSPISGHRSVSWYQQTPGQGLQFLFEYFSETQRNKGNFPGRFSGRQFSNSRSEMNVSTLELGDSALYLCASSRTITDTKYFGPGTRLTVL.

In this sample, this clonotype turned up a few times. The rearrangement links TRBV10-2 to TRBJ1-4; D gene ambiguous. Germline lookup yields CDR1 WSHSY and CDR2 SAAADI. The V end lost 11 bases, the J end lost 1 base, and 8 bases lay between the germline ends. The CDR3 length is 12 residues. CDR3: CAVWGTNEKLFF. The CDR3 region has the DNA TGCGCCGTGTGGGGAACTAATGAAAAACTGTTTTTT.

The sample holds many counts of this clonotype. This chain links TRBV7-2 with TRBJ2-4; D uncertain. Germline lookup yields CDR1 SGHTA and CDR2 FQGNSA. The CDR3 is made up of 14 amino acids. Trimming shortened V by 8 bases and J by 1 base, and 12 bases separated the two germline ends. The CDR3 spells CASAPSAAKNIQYF. The CDR3 bases are TGTGCCAGCGCACCATCGGCGGCCAAAAACATTCAGTACTTC.

The V call is TRBV2, the J call TRBJ1-2; unclear D gene. Trimming took off 4 bases at V and 0 bases at J, with 6 bases between the two ends. Looked up from germline, CDR1 is SNHLY and CDR2 is FYNNEI. The CDR3 length is 13 residues. DNA of the CDR3: TGTGCCAGCAGTGTGAGGACTAACTATGGCTACACCTTC. It encodes CASSVRTNYGYTF.

This clonotype occurred a few times. The chain employs TRBV12-3 or TRBV12-4 and TRBJ2-2; 9 nucleotides match TRBD1. Unmatched junction bases numbered 7, after V lost 5 bases and J lost 3 bases. CDR3 length: 16 residues. The CDR3 DNA reads as TGTGCCAGCAGTCCCGCAGGGGACAGGGACACCGGGGAGCTGTTTTTT. This encodes CASSPAGDRDTGELFF.

The chain recombines TRBV20-1 with TRBJ2-7, with 13 bases aligning to TRBD2. The trim removed 1 base at V and 2 bases at J, leaving 8 bases unmatched. The CDR3 runs to 17 residues. CDR1 is DFQATT, CDR2 SNEGSKA, per germline (reference sequence). The CDR3 DNA sequence: TGCAGTGCTAGAGGAATTTCACTAGCGGGAGGGGCCTACGAGCAGTACGTC. The encoded protein is CSARGISLAGGAYEQYV.

Many counts were recorded for this clonotype. The chain combines TRBV12-3 or TRBV12-4 with TRBJ1-5; D remains unclear. Trimming took off 5 bases at V and 5 bases at J, with 13 bases between the two ends. The CDR3 is 14 amino acids. The CDR3 loop reads CASSPDGTYQPQHF. The CDR3 DNA is TGTGCCAGCAGTCCCGACGGAACCTATCAGCCCCAGCATTTT.

This clonotype appeared a few times. CDR3 loop: CASSYEGSNEKLFF. The CDR3 region has the DNA TGTGCCAGCAGTTATGAGGGATCGAATGAAAAACTGTTTTTT. This chain connects TRBV6-6 to TRBJ1-4; D is undetermined. The germline gives CDR1 MNHNY, CDR2 SVGAGI (reference sequence). Trimming left V 3 bases short and J 5 bases short, with 10 bases between. The CDR3 sequence is 14 residues long.

The chain combines TRBV7-8 with TRBJ2-1; 10 bases are shared with TRBD1. Looked up from germline, CDR1 is SGHVS and CDR2 is FQNEAQ. Trimming took 4 bases from V and 3 from J; bases not matched to a gene: 3. The CDR3 contains 15 residues. The CDR3 bases are TGTGCCAGCAGCTGGGGACAGGGGAACTACAATGAGCAGTTCTTC. Protein product: CASSWGQGNYNEQFF.

The gene calls are TRBV5-1 and TRBJ2-7, with D tentatively TRBD1 or TRBD2 (6 bases each). The ends were cut back, 7 bases at V and 1 base at J, with 24 bases in the middle. This CDR3 contains 17 residues. Germline V lookup: CDR1 SGHRS, CDR2 YFSETQ. The CDR3 loop reads CASGRTRTAQASYEQYF. CDR3 bases: TGCGCCAGCGGGAGGACGAGGACAGCACAAGCATCCTACGAGCAGTACTTC.

In this sample, this clonotype turned up many times. The CDR3 DNA sequence: TGTGCCAGCAGCCGCTCCCGGGGGGCTTCTTTGGCTGAAGCTTTCTTT. This codes for CASSRSRGASLAEAFF. This chain uses TRBV7-2 with TRBJ1-1, with D maybe TRBD1 (6 bases). Trimming shortened V by 5 bases and J by 6 bases, and 22 bases separated the two germline ends. The CDR3 sequence is 16 residues long. Per the germline V gene, CDR1 is SGHTA and CDR2 is FQGNSA. The full variable domain, with the rest looked up from reference TRBV7-2 and TRBJ1-1, is GAGVSQSPSNKVTEKGKDVELRCDPISGHTALYWYRQSLGQGLEFLIYFQGNSAPDKSGLPSDRFSAERTGGSVSTLTIQRTQQEDSAVYLCASSRSRGASLAEAFFGQGTRLTVV.

This clonotype has only a few counts. V and J are TRBV4-3 and TRBJ1-6, with a possible D match to TRBD1 (5 bases). Trimming stripped 0 bases from V and 7 bases from J, with 13 bases between. Germline CDR1 reads LGHNA; CDR2 reads YSLEER. The CDR3 runs 16 residues. CDR3 bases: TGCGCCAGCAGCCAAGATCCGGGGACCCAAAATTCACCCCTCCACTTT. Translated: CASSQDPGTQNSPLHF.

This clonotype showed up just a few times. The chain carries TRBV4-3 and TRBJ2-3, with D unclear. CDR3 length: 15 residues. The V end lost 1 base, the J end lost 0 bases, and 8 bases lay between the germline ends. The germline gives CDR1 LGHNA, CDR2 YSLEER. CDR3 nucleotides: TGCGCCAGCAGCCAAGCCCTTACTAGCACAGATACGCAGTATTTT. Translation: CASSQALTSTDTQYF.

This clonotype appeared many times. The chain is built from TRBV7-2 and TRBJ1-2; D is perhaps TRBD1 (5 bases). The CDR3 runs 14 residues. V shed 5 bases and J shed 8 bases, with 18 bases lying between them. The germline V gene encodes CDR1 SGHTA and CDR2 FQGNSA. CDR3 in DNA: TGTGCCAGCAGCCCCAGACAGCCTACTTCCGGCTACACCTTC. Its translation: CASSPRQPTSGYTF.

The chain combines TRBV5-1 with TRBJ2-5; 8 bases map to TRBD1. Germline CDR1 SGHRS, CDR2 YFSETQ. With V trimmed by 4 bases and J by 1 base, 12 bases remained unmatched. The CDR3 is 17 residues long. CDR3 sequence (DNA): TGCGCCAGCAGCAGAGGACAGGGATTGGTGGGCCAAGAGACCCAGTACTTC. Protein: CASSRGQGLVGQETQYF.

This clonotype occurred a few times. The chain has TRBV18 and TRBJ1-5; D not resolved. The CDR3 totals 17 residues. Trimming pared 3 bases from V and 3 bases from J, leaving 18 bases between. Per germline, CDR1 KGHSH and CDR2 LQKENI. The CDR3, as DNA: TGTGCCAGCTCACCCGACTCAGGAGGGTCGGTCAATCAGCCCCAGCATTTT. Encoded protein: CASSPDSGGSVNQPQHF.

This chain joins TRBV10-3 and TRBJ2-1; D is possibly TRBD1 (5 bases). CDR1 is ENHRY and CDR2 is SYGVKD in the germline V gene. This CDR3 is built from 15 residues. V was shortened by 5 bases and J by 0 bases, with 11 bases between the two germline ends. DNA of the CDR3: TGTGCCATCAGTAAGACAGTTAGCTCCTACAATGAGCAGTTCTTC. Translating it yields CAISKTVSSYNEQFF.

This clonotype was recorded at least ten times. The V gene is TRBV15, the J gene TRBJ2-7, with D perhaps matching TRBD2 (5 bases). Germline assignment: CDR1 LNHNV and CDR2 YYDKDF (reference sequence). V was cut by 3 bases and J by 0 bases, with 12 bases left in between. The CDR3 loop spans 15 amino acids. The CDR3 spells CATSRDSLTSYEQYF. CDR3 nucleotides: TGTGCCACCAGCAGGGACTCCCTGACCTCCTACGAGCAGTACTTC.